Each of the 19 T cell receptor beta chains below was sequenced from the same sample in a study of shared clonotypes between healthy human individuals. Clones were read by immunoSEQ multiplex PCR, and TCRdb kept only the in-frame ones, dropping some. The data show about 2,500,000 clones, with approximately 92% seen just once and roughly 0.13% held by the top ten. Material for sequencing was naive CD4+ T cells sorted from blood. Subset of the sample: CD45RA+ positively selected. These receptors all come from a man between 18 and 29 years old in good health.

A remark on this clone: The conserved phenylalanine or tryptophan normally closing the CDR3 is absent here, so this likely arose from a read error. No DNA is shown, since the ends of the CDR3 on it are uncertain; the CDR3 is the one TCRdb lists. The genes are TRBV29-1 and TRBJ1-2. CDR1 is SQVTM and CDR2 is ANQGSEA in the germline V gene. The CDR3 is 13 amino acids long, termini counted. The chain's CDR3 is CSVEDGGLETTSY.

The V call is TRBV28, the J call TRBJ1-5; 8 bases line up with TRBD1. The CDR3 length is 15 residues. The V gene's germline CDR1 is MDHEN and CDR2 SYDVKM. V shed 5 bases and J 0 bases; nucleotides not matched to a gene: 3. CDR3 bases: TGTGCCAGCAGTGGACAGGGAGTTAGCAATCAGCCCCAGCATTTT. This sequence encodes CASSGQGVSNQPQHF.

CDR3 sequence: CASSLATGTEYNEQFF. CDR3 coding DNA: TGCGCCAGCAGCTTGGCCACCGGGACGGAGTACAATGAGCAGTTCTTC. V gene TRBV5-1 combines with J gene TRBJ2-1; D tentatively fits TRBD1 or TRBD2 (5 bases each). This CDR3 is 16 amino acids long. Germline assignment: CDR1 SGHRS and CDR2 YFSETQ. Deletions cut 0 bases from V and 4 bases from J, with 14 bases between.

Details on this clone: Other DNA sequences in the same sample also yield this CDR3. This chain joins TRBV19 and TRBJ2-5, with D perhaps TRBD1 or TRBD2 (5 bases each). CDR1 and CDR2 from the germline V gene are LNHDA and SQIVND (reference sequence). The CDR3 spans 14 residues. V lost 0 bases to trimming and J lost 2 bases, with 7 bases between them. CDR3 region: CASSIDWGQETQYF. The CDR3 DNA follows: TGTGCCAGTAGTATAGATTGGGGGCAAGAGACCCAGTACTTC.

This clone has just a few counts. The chain links TRBV6-5 to TRBJ1-2; D is unresolved. CDR1 is MNHEY, CDR2 SVGAGI, per germline. Trimming cost V 6 bases and J 4 bases, with 15 bases left between them. The CDR3 contains 14 residues. The CDR3 nucleotides are TGTGCCAGCAGAAACTACCCAATCCTCTATGGCTACACCTTC. The encoded protein is CASRNYPILYGYTF.

The CDR3 is CASSQVSAYEQYF. CDR3 in DNA: TGTGCCAGCAGCCAAGTTTCTGCTTACGAGCAGTACTTC. The chain couples TRBV14 to TRBJ2-7; D unresolved. Germline loops: CDR1 SGHDN, CDR2 FVKESK. With 1 base removed from V and 4 bases from J, the gap between germline ends came to 8 bases. This CDR3 has 13 amino acids.

V is TRBV7-9 and J is TRBJ2-4; no definite D call. With 4 bases removed from V and 5 bases from J, the gap between germline ends came to 3 bases. CDR3 size: 11 residues. Germline CDR1 is SEHNR and CDR2 is FQNEAQ (reference sequence). The CDR3 here is CASSSQNIQYF. DNA of the CDR3: TGTGCCAGCAGCTCTCAAAACATTCAGTACTTC.

The rearrangement joins TRBV28 to TRBJ1-4; perhaps TRBD1 as D (6 bases). CDR1 and CDR2 (germline): MDHEN, SYDVKM. The V and J ends lost 8 bases and 8 bases respectively, with 12 bases between them. This CDR3 region has 12 residues. The CDR3 sequence is CASGGAGEKLFF. As DNA, the CDR3 is TGTGCCAGCGGGGGGGCTGGAGAAAAACTGTTTTTT. Drawing the rest from reference TRBV28 and TRBJ1-4, the complete variable domain is DVKVTQSSRYLVKRTGEKVFLECVQDMDHENMFWYRQDPGLGLRLIYFSYDVKMKEKGDIPEGYSVSREKKERFSLILESASTNQTSMYLCASGGAGEKLFFGSGTQLSVL.

The V call is TRBV2, the J call TRBJ2-2; TRBD2 aligns across 7 bases. Germline trimming cut 3 bases from V and 4 bases from J; bases unmatched to any gene: 8. CDR1 and CDR2 from the germline V gene are SNHLY and FYNNEI. The CDR3 spans 16 residues. This CDR3 is CASSEVPSGPTGELFF. The CDR3, as DNA: TGTGCCAGCAGTGAGGTTCCTAGCGGCCCCACCGGGGAGCTGTTTTTT.

V gene TRBV10-3 combines with J gene TRBJ2-7; tentatively, D is TRBD2 (5 bases). Trimming stripped 11 bases from V and 5 bases from J, with 16 bases between. Germline V gives CDR1 ENHRY, CDR2 SYGVKD. The CDR3 has 12 amino acids. CDR3 in DNA: TGTGCCTCTTTGGGCCTGAGGGACGAGCAGTACTTC. It encodes CASLGLRDEQYF.

The genes are TRBV11-3 and TRBJ2-2; D is uncertain. Deletions cut 0 bases from V and 6 bases from J, with 5 bases between. Germline-derived CDR1 and CDR2 are SGHNT and YENEEA. The CDR3 loop spans 13 amino acids. The CDR3 DNA reads as TGTGCCAGCAGCTTAGATTACCCCGGGGAGCTGTTTTTT. Encoded protein: CASSLDYPGELFF.

This chain links TRBV7-9 with TRBJ1-4; 8 bases map to TRBD1. The junction had 5 bases not matched to a gene; V was cut back by 1 base and J by 7 bases. The CDR3 is made up of 15 amino acids. Looked up from germline, CDR1 is SEHNR and CDR2 is FQNEAQ (reference sequence). Here the CDR3 reads CASSLGTGFTEKLFF. The DNA of the CDR3 is TGTGCCAGCAGCTTAGGGACAGGGTTTACTGAAAAACTGTTTTTT.

V is TRBV6-5 and J is TRBJ2-6; TRBD1 is a possible D gene (5 bases). In germline, CDR1 is MNHEY, CDR2 SVGAGI. The CDR3 runs 14 residues. V lost 2 bases and J lost 9, with 11 bases in between. The CDR3 reads CASSYIARDNVLTF. The CDR3, as DNA: TGTGCCAGCAGTTACATTGCCAGGGACAACGTCCTGACTTTC.

Worth noting for this clone: This specimen includes other DNA sequences encoding the same CDR3. This chain links TRBV10-3 with TRBJ2-5; D is undetermined. The CDR3 covers 13 residues. Trimming left V 3 bases short and J 2 bases short, with 7 bases between. Germline assignment: CDR1 ENHRY and CDR2 SYGVKD. As DNA, the CDR3 is TGTGCCATCAGTGACGGTCTTCAAGAGACCCAGTACTTC. Its translation is CAISDGLQETQYF.

This chain connects TRBV7-9 to TRBJ2-5, with no clear D. Per the germline V gene, CDR1 is SEHNR and CDR2 is FQNEAQ (reference sequence). This CDR3 region has 12 residues. The V end lost 5 bases, the J end lost 9 bases, and 13 bases lay between the germline ends. DNA for the CDR3: TGTGCCAGCAGCCCCAGTCCGGAACCCCAGTACTTC. Amino acid sequence: CASSPSPEPQYF.

V and J are TRBV11-2 and TRBJ2-5; TRBD1 might be the D (6 bases). V shed 3 bases and J shed 3 bases, with 14 bases lying between them. CDR3 length: 15 amino acids. CDR1 and CDR2 (germline): SGHAT, FQNNGV. In nucleotides, the CDR3 is TGTGCCAGCAGCTTGGCCGGGACACAAAAAGAGACCCAGTACTTC. Translation: CASSLAGTQKETQYF.

This clone was observed a single time. The J gene is TRBJ2-3, the V gene TRBV11-2, with TRBD1 identical over 10 bases. V trimming: 1 base; J trimming: 3 bases; junction bases outside the gene matches: 7. Germline assignment: CDR1 SGHAT and CDR2 FQNNGV. This CDR3 contains 17 residues. The CDR3 DNA follows: TGTGCCAGCAGCTTAGGCCACGGACAGGGGGGGACAGATACGCAGTATTTT. It yields the protein CASSLGHGQGGTDTQYF.

The rearrangement joins TRBV18 to TRBJ1-4, with D unclear. V was shortened by 4 bases and J by 3 bases, with 6 bases between the two germline ends. CDR1 and CDR2 from the germline V gene are KGHSH and LQKENI. There are 13 residues in the CDR3. This CDR3 is CASSRSANEKLFF. Here the CDR3 DNA reads TGTGCCAGCTCACGATCGGCTAATGAAAAACTGTTTTTT. The whole variable domain, remainder taken from reference TRBV18 and TRBJ1-4, is NAGVMQNPRHLVRRRGQEARLRCSPMKGHSHVYWYRQLPEEGLKFMVYLQKENIIDESGMPKERFSAEFPKEGPSILRIQQVVRGDSAAYFCASSRSANEKLFFGSGTQLSVL.

The chain recombines TRBV28 with TRBJ1-1; no definite D call. V gave up 3 bases and J gave up 0 bases, with 11 bases separating them. The length of the CDR3 is 15 residues. Germline V gene sequence: CDR1 MDHEN, CDR2 SYDVKM. The CDR3 nucleotides are TGTGCCAGCAGTTTCCTGGAGCCGGTGAACACTGAAGCTTTCTTT. It codes for CASSFLEPVNTEAFF.